The clone carrying this T cell receptor beta chain appeared many times. Its target is unknown. This could be a read error, since a much larger clone is one nucleotide away. How the authors handled the data: A classifier for distant metastasis in papillary thyroid cancer was constructed using CDR3 differences observed across clinicopathological groups. TCRdb re-called clones via MiXCR from the PCR reads. The V and J calls follow TCRdb's processing rather than the paper's. The sample holds tens of thousands of clones, approximately 22% seen once. The data belong to a study of metastatic and nonmetastatic thyroid tumors. For the study at large: From malignant and benign thyroid patients, repertoires in blood and in tumor or nodule tissue were compared. Overall study findings and caveats: Significantly higher TCR beta diversity was reportedly seen in malignant thyroid tumors than benign nodules, in blood and tumor.

This CDR3 contains 15 residues. The germline V gene has CDR1 MRHNA and CDR2 SNTAGT. Trimming removed 2 bases from V and 6 bases from J, with 14 bases in between. No treatment had been given to any patient before thyroid surgery. The sequencing sample was made of blood. This sequence originates from a male donor with papillary thyroid cancer or a benign thyroid nodule (not recorded which). Some clones in this sample may be carry-over from other donors' samples. The chain carries TRBV6-4 and TRBJ2-1; D is possibly TRBD2 (5 bases). This chain's CDR3 is CASSDRASRSNEQFF. As DNA, the CDR3 is TGTGCCAGCAGTGACAGGGCTAGCAGGAGCAATGAGCAGTTCTTC.